This T cell receptor (beta chain) was recorded in a study of cytomegalovirus exposure and HLA in healthy donors. Overall study results and limits: A later analysis found that most CMV-associated TCR beta chains appeared HLA-restricted. Later work associated approximately 17,000 TCR beta sequences with HLA alleles at 0.05 false discovery rate.

In the PCR, 60 Vbeta and 13 Jbeta primers were used. Measured with immunoSEQ multiplex PCR; TCRdb has only the in-frame clones, and not every one. The top ten hold over 3.5% of the sample, which has 100,000 to 150,000 clones, around 70% seen once. Details on this clone: As yet, its antigen is unknown.

The clonotype comes from a woman in her 40s in good health and CMV-seronegative. Specimen: PBMCs.

The CDR3 sequence is CASSSRDIPGLRNEQFF. CDR3 coding DNA: TGTGCCAGCAGCTCCCGAGACATACCAGGGTTACGGAATGAGCAGTTCTTC. The chain has TRBV5-6 and TRBJ2-1; the D gene is possibly TRBD1 (5 bases). The CDR3 runs 17 residues. The V gene lost 3 bases and the J gene lost 7 bases, with 23 bases spanning the gap. From germline, CDR1 is SGHDT and CDR2 YYEEEE.